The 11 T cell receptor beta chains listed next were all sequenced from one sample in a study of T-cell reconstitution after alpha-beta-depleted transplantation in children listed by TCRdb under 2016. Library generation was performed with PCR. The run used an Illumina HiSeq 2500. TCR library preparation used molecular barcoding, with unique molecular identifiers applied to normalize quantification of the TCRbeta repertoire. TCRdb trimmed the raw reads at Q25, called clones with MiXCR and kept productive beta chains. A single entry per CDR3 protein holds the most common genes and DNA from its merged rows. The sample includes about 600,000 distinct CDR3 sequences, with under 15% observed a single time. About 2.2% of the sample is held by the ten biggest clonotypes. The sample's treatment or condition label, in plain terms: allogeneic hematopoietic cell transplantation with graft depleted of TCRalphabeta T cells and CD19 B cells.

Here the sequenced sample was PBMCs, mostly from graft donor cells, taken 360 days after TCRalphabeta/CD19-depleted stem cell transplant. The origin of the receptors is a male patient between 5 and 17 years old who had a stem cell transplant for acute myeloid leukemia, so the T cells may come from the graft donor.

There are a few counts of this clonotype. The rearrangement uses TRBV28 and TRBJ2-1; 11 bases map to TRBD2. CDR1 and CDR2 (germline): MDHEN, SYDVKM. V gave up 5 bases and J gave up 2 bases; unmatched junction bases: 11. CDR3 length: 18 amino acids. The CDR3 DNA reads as TGTGCCAGCAGTGTACACGTAGCGGGAGGGGGTGCCTACAATGAGCAGTTCTTC. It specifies CASSVHVAGGGAYNEQFF.

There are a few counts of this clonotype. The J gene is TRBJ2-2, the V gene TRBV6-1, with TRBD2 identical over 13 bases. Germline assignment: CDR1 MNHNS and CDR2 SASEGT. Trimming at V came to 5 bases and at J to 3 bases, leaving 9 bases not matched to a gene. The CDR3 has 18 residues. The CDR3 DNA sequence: TGTGCCAGCAGTCTCCCCGGACTAGCGGGAGACGACACCGGGGAGCTGTTTTTT. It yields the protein CASSLPGLAGDDTGELFF.

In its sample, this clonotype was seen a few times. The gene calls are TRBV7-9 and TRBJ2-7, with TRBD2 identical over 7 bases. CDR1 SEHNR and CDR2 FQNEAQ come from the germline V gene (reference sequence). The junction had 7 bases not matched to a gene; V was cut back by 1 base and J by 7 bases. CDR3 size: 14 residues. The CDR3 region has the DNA TGTGCCAGCAGCTTAGGGGGAGGGGTTAGGGAGCAGTACTTC. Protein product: CASSLGGGVREQYF.

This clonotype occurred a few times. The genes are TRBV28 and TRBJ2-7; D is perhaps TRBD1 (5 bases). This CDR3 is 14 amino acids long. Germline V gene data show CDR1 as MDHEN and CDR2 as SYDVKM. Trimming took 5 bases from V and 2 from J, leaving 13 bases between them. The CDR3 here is CASSPSLGPYEQYF. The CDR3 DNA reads TGTGCCAGCAGTCCCTCCCTGGGGCCCTACGAGCAGTACTTC.

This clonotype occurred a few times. CDR3 amino acids: CASSLPGNEQFF. CDR3 nucleotide sequence: TGTGCCAGCAGCTTACCAGGGAATGAGCAGTTCTTC. This chain links TRBV7-9 with TRBJ2-1, with a tentative D call TRBD1 (5 bases). This CDR3 is 12 amino acids long. Germline assignment: CDR1 SEHNR and CDR2 FQNEAQ (reference sequence). Trimming took off 2 bases at V and 7 bases at J, with 6 bases between the two ends.

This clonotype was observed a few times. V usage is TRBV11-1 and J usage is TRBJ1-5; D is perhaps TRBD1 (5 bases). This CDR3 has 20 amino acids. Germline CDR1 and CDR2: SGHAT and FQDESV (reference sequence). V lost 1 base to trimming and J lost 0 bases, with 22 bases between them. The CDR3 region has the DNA TGTGCCAGCAGCTTAGACGGGCGGGGCAGAAGCCAGATTAGCAATCAGCCCCAGCATTTT. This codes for CASSLDGRGRSQISNQPQHF.

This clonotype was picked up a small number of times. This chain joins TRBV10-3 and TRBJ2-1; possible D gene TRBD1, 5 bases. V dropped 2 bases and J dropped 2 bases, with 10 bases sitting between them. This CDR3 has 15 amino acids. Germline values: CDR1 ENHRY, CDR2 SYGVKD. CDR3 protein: CAISEATVTYNEQFF. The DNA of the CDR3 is TGTGCCATCAGTGAGGCGACAGTTACCTACAATGAGCAGTTCTTC.

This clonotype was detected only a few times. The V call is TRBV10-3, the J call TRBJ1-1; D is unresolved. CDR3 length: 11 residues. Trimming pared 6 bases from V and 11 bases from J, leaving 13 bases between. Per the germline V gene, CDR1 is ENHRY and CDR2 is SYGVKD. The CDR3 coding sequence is TGTGCCATCAGGGATAGGGAGGAGGCTTTCTTT. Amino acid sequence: CAIRDREEAFF.

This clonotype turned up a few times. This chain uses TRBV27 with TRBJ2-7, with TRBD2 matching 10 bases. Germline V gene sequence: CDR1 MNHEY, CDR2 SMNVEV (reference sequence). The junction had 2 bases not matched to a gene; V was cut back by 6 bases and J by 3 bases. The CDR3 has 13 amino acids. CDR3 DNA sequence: TGTGCCAGCAGATGGACTAGCGGCTACGAGCAGTACTTC. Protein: CASRWTSGYEQYF.

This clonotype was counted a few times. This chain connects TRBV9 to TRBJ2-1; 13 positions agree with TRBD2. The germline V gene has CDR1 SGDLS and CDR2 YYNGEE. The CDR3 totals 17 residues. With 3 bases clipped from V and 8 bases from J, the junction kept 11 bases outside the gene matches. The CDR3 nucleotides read TGTGCCAGCAGCGCGTTCTCTGGACTAGCGGGAGACCATGAGCAGTTCTTC. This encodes CASSAFSGLAGDHEQFF. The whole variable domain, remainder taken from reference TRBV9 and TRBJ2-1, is DSGVTQTPKHLITATGQRVTLRCSPRSGDLSVYWYQQSLDQGLQFLIQYYNGEERAKGNILERFSAQQFPDLHSELNLSSLELGDSALYFCASSAFSGLAGDHEQFFGPGTRLTVL.

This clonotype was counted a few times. The CDR3 protein is CASSPLWRSYEQYF. DNA for the CDR3: TGTGCCAGCAGTCCGCTTTGGCGGTCCTACGAGCAGTACTTC. The chain carries TRBV28 and TRBJ2-7, with no clear D. CDR1 is MDHEN and CDR2 is SYDVKM in the germline V gene. The CDR3 has 14 amino acids. V dropped 5 bases and J dropped 1 base, with 12 bases sitting between them.